The entry below describes one T cell receptor (beta chain). Antigen specificity is unknown. In total, each donor contributed a single heparinised blood draw that averaged roughly 100 mL. These data are taken from a study of beta chain features in type 1 diabetes. The study, taken as a whole, reports: In all four CD4+ subsets, TCRB CDR3 length was significantly, moderately reduced in type 1 diabetes.

Expressed TCRB transcripts were sequenced because the isolated RNA had all been reverse transcribed beforehand. Samples of naive, central memory and regulatory T cells yielded a mean of approximately 3.7 million reads. Assay: immunoSEQ multiplex PCR; the TCRdb copy retains only in-frame clones and omits some. This sample has roughly 70,000 clones, with around 49% found just once. This receptor was obtained from a young man with type 1 diabetes. The sample comprised central memory CD4+ T cells from blood.

The CDR3 DNA is TGTGCCAGCTCGCGGGACAGGGGGCCGGAGGAGACCCAGTACTTC. As protein: CASSRDRGPEETQYF. The V call is TRBV6-1, the J call TRBJ2-5; the match to TRBD1 covers 12 bases. CDR1 and CDR2 (germline): MNHNS, SASEGT. This CDR3 comprises 15 residues. After removal of 8 bases from V and 5 bases from J, the junction contained 9 bases not matched to a gene.